This T cell receptor (beta chain) appears in the sequencing data of a study of control samples from healthy donors and cancer patients. Repertoires were generated with immunoSEQ multiplex PCR, while TCRdb's copy carries only in-frame clones and drops some. The sample includes just over 150,000 clones, 90% to 95% of them seen just once. The CDR3 is made up of 16 amino acids. The V gene's germline CDR1 is MNHEY and CDR2 SVGAGI. V shed 2 bases and J shed 4 bases, with 17 bases lying between them. The genes are TRBV6-5 and TRBJ1-2; D is unresolved. Material for sequencing was blood. The TCR comes from a woman between 35 and 50 years old in good health. The CDR3 spells CASSYNGLKSSYGYTF. CDR3 sequence (DNA): TGTGCCAGCAGTTACAATGGACTCAAATCTAGCTATGGCTACACCTTC.